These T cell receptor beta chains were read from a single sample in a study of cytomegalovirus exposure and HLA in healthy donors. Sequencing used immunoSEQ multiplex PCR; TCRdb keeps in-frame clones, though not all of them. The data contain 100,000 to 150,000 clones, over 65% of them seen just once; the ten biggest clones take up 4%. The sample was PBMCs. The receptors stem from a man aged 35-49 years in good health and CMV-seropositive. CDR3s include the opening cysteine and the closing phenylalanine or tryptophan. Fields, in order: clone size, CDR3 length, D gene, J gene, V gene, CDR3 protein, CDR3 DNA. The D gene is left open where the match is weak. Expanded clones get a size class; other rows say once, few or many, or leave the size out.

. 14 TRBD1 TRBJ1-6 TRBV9 CASRTGDYNSPLHF TGTGCCAGCAGGACAGGGGATTATAATTCACCCCTCCACTTT
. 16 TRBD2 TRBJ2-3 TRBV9 CASSPVGGRGSDTQYF TGTGCCAGCAGCCCGGTGGGCGGGAGGGGATCAGATACGCAATATTTT
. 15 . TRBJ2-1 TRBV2 CASSETGLSYNEQFF TGTGCCAGCAGTGAAACCGGACTATCCTACAATGAGCAGTTCTTC
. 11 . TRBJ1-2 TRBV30 CAWSAGEGYTF TGTGCCTGGAGTGCAGGGGAGGGCTACACCTTC
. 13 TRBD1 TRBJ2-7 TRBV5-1 CASSSGQGYEQYF TGCGCCAGCAGCTCCGGACAGGGCTACGAGCAGTACTTC
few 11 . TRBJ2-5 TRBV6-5 CASSFQETQYF TGTGCCAGCAGTTTTCAGGAGACCCAGTACTTC
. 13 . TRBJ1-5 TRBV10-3 CAINGGSNQPQHF TGTGCCATCAATGGGGGCAGCAATCAGCCCCAGCATTTT
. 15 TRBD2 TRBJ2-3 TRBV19 CASSTSGRTPGGQYF TGTGCCAGTAGTACCAGCGGGAGGACACCTGGGGGGCAGTATTTT
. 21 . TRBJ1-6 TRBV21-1 CASSKVVGRVFLRSYNSPLHF TGTGCCAGCAGCAAAGTGGTGGGCAGGGTCTTTCTTAGATCCTATAATTCACCCCTCCACTTT
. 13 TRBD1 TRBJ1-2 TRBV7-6 CASSFWTGGDYTF TGTGCCAGCAGCTTTTGGACAGGGGGCGACTACACCTTC
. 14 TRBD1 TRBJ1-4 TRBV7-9 CASSLGGGGEKLFF TGTGCCAGCAGCTTAGGAGGGGGCGGTGAAAAACTGTTTTTT
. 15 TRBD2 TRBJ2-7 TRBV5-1 CASSLELAEIYEQYF TGCGCCAGCAGCTTGGAGCTAGCGGAAATCTACGAGCAGTACTTC
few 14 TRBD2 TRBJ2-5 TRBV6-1 CASSGSGRAVGQYF TGTGCCAGCAGTGGTAGCGGGAGGGCCGTTGGGCAGTACTTC
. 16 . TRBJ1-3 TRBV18 CASSPRQVIQGNTIYF TGTGCCAGCTCACCACGGCAGGTTATACAAGGAAACACCATATATTTT
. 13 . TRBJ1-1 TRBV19 CASSYRDFNTAFF TGTGCCAGTAGCTACCGGGACTTCAACACAGCTTTCTTT
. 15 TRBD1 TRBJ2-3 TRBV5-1 CASSPGQGRGDTQYF TGCGCCAGCAGCCCTGGACAGGGGAGGGGAGATACGCAGTATTTT
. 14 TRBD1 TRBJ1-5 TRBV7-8 CASSLGAGGQPQHF TGTGCCAGCAGCCTAGGGGCAGGGGGACAGCCCCAGCATTTT
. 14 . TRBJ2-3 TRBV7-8 CASSLDWRERTQYF TGTGCCAGCAGCTTAGATTGGCGGGAACGTACGCAGTATTTT
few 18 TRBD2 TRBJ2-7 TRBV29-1 CSVEGSEVAGGRMYEQYF TGCAGCGTTGAAGGGTCGGAGGTAGCGGGAGGGCGCATGTACGAGCAGTACTTC
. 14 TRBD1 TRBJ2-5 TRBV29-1 CSVGAGTGGKTQYF TGCAGCGTCGGGGCCGGGACAGGGGGAAAGACCCAGTACTTC
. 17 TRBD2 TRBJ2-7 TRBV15 CATSRGGVAGGYYEQYF TGTGCCACCAGCAGAGGTGGAGTTGCGGGAGGGTACTACGAGCAGTACTTC
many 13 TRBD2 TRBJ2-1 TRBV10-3 CATLAGGDDEQFF TGTGCCACCCTAGCGGGGGGGGACGATGAGCAGTTCTTC
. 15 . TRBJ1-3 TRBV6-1 CASSPDRSSGNTIYF TGTGCCAGCAGTCCAGACAGGAGCTCTGGAAACACCATATATTTT
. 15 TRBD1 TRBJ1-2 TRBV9 CASSVAAQGAEGYTF TGTGCCAGCAGCGTAGCTGCACAGGGGGCGGAGGGCTACACCTTC
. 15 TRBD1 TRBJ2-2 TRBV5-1 CASSPMTGTTGELFF TGCGCCAGCAGCCCGATGACAGGGACAACCGGGGAGCTGTTTTTT
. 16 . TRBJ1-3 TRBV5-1 CASSESPSGFTNTIYF TGCGCCAGCAGCGAATCCCCCTCGGGTTTCACGAACACCATATATTTT
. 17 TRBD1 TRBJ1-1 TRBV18 CASSPPGGQRKNTEAFF TGTGCCAGCTCACCACCGGGGGGACAGAGAAAGAACACTGAAGCTTTCTTT
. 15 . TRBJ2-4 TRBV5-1 CASSPDKAAKNIQYF TGCGCCAGCAGTCCTGACAAGGCAGCCAAAAACATTCAGTACTTC
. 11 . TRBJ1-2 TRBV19 CASSIGGGYTF TGTGCCAGTAGTATAGGCGGGGGGTACACCTTC
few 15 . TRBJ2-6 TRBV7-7 CASSLSVSGANVLTF TGTGCTAGCAGCCTGAGTGTCTCTGGGGCCAACGTCCTGACTTTC
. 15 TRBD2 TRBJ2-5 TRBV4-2 CASSQRSSGIETQYF TGTGCCAGCAGCCAGAGGTCTAGCGGGATAGAGACCCAGTACTTC
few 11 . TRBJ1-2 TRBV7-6 CASRKASGYTF TGTGCCAGCAGGAAAGCCTCTGGCTACACCTTC
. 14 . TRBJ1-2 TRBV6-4 CASSGGRGLGGYTF TGTGCCAGCAGTGGTGGCAGGGGACTAGGAGGCTACACCTTC
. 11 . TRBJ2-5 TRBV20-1 CSARVEQTQYF TGCAGTGCTAGAGTAGAACAGACCCAGTACTTC
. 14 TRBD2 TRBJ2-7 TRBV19 CASSSSGSSYEQYF TGTGCCAGTAGCTCTAGCGGGTCCTCCTACGAGCAGTACTTC
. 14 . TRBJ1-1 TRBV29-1 CSDTHSGLNTEAFF TGCAGCGACACTCACTCGGGGTTGAACACTGAAGCTTTCTTT
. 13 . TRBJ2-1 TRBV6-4 CASSEGRNNEQFF TGTGCCAGCAGTGAAGGCAGGAACAATGAGCAGTTCTTC
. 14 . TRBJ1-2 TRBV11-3 CASSTSGGFYGYTF TGTGCCAGCAGCACTAGCGGTGGGTTCTATGGCTACACCTTC
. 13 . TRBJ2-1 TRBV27 CASKQGPNNEQFF TGTGCCAGCAAACAGGGCCCGAACAATGAGCAGTTCTTC
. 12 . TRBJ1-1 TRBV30 CAWEEGRAEAFF TGTGCCTGGGAGGAGGGAAGGGCTGAAGCTTTCTTT
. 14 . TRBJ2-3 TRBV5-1 CASSLRDNTDTQYF TGCGCCAGCAGCCTCCGGGACAACACAGATACGCAGTATTTT
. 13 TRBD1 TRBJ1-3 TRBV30 CAGQGAKGNTIYF TGTGCCGGGCAGGGGGCGAAAGGAAACACCATATATTTT
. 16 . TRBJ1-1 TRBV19 CASSRKGGLTNTEAFF TGTGCCAGTAGTAGGAAGGGGGGGCTCACGAACACTGAAGCTTTCTTT
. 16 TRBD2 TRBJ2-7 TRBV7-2 CASSFEGTSGSYEQYF TGTGCCAGCAGCTTTGAAGGTACTAGCGGCTCCTACGAGCAGTACTTC
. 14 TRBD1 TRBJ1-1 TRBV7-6 CASSTGQGNTEAFF TGTGCCAGCAGCACTGGACAGGGGAACACTGAAGCTTTCTTT
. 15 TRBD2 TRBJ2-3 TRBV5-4 CASSLATGRADTQYF TGTGCCAGCAGCTTGGCAACGGGGAGGGCAGATACGCAGTATTTT
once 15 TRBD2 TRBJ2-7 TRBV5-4 CASSLSPGGPNEQYF TGTGCCAGCAGCTTGTCTCCGGGAGGACCTAACGAGCAGTACTTC
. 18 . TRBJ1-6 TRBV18 CASSHWTVTSSYNSPLHF TGTGCCAGCTCACACTGGACAGTCACGAGCTCCTATAATTCACCCCTCCACTTT
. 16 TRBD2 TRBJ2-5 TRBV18 CASSRLAGGKKETQYF TGTGCCAGCTCCCGACTAGCGGGAGGGAAAAAGGAGACCCAGTACTTC